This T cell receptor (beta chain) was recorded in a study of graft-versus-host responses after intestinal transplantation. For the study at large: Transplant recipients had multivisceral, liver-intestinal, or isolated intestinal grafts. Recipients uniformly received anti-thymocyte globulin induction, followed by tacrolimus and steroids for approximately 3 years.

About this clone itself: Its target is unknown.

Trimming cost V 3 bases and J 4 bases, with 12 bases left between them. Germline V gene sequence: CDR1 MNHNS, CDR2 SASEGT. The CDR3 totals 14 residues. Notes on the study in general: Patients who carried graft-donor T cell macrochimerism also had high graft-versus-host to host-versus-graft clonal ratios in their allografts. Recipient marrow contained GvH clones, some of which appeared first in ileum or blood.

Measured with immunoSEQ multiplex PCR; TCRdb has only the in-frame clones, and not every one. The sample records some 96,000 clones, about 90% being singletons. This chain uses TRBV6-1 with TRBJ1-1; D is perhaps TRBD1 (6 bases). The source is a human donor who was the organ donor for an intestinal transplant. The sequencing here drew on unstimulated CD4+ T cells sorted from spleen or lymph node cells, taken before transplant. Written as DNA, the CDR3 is TGTGCCAGCAGTGACCAACAGGGTTCCACTGAAGCTTTCTTT. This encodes CASSDQQGSTEAFF.